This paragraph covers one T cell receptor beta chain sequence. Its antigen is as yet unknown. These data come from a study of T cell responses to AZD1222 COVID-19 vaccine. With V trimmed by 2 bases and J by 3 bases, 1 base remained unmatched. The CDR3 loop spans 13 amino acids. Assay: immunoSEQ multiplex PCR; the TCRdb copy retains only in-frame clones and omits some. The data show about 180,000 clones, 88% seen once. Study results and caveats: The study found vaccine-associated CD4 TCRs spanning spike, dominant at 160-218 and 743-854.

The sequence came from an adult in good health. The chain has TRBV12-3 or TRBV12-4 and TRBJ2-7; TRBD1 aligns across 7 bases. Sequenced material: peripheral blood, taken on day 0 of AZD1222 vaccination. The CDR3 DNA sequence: TGTGCCAGCAGTTTAAACAGGGGCTACGAGCAGTACTTC. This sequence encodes CASSLNRGYEQYF.